This is a list of T cell receptor beta chains from one sample in a study of cytomegalovirus exposure and HLA in healthy donors. Here immunoSEQ multiplex PCR was the method, and the copy in TCRdb shows in-frame clones only, minus some. The sample has around 85,000 clones, around three quarters seen once; the top ten hold around 6.7%. The sequenced material came from PBMCs. These TCRs come from a man aged 25 to 45 in good health and CMV-seronegative. Each CDR3 is given with its conserved first and last residue. Fields, in order: J gene, D gene, clone size, V gene, CDR3 DNA, CDR3 protein. A D gene is named only where the DNA matches it firmly. For some rows the clone size is stated as once, few or many, or as a class when expanded; others skip it.

j_call: TRBJ2-5
d_call: TRBD2
clone_size: -
v_call: TRBV9
cdr3_nt: TGTGCCAGCAGCACTAGCGGGGGGATCCAAGAGACCCAGTACTTC
cdr3_aa: CASSTSGGIQETQYF

j_call: TRBJ1-1
d_call: TRBD1
clone_size: -
v_call: TRBV10-3
cdr3_nt: TGTGCCATCAGCCTACAGGGGGCGGGTAACACTGAAGCTTTCTTT
cdr3_aa: CAISLQGAGNTEAFF

j_call: TRBJ2-3
d_call: -
clone_size: -
v_call: TRBV19
cdr3_nt: TGTGCCAGTAGTATGGGACAAGGACAACTTAGCACAGATACGCAGTATTTT
cdr3_aa: CASSMGQGQLSTDTQYF

j_call: TRBJ2-1
d_call: -
clone_size: -
v_call: TRBV10-2
cdr3_nt: TGCGCCAGCAGTGGGGTCGTGCGGGATGAGCAGTTCTTC
cdr3_aa: CASSGVVRDEQFF

j_call: TRBJ2-4
d_call: TRBD2
clone_size: -
v_call: TRBV13
cdr3_nt: TGTGCCAGCAGCTTATGGGGGGGAGCGTTAAACATTCAGTACTTC
cdr3_aa: CASSLWGGALNIQYF

j_call: TRBJ2-7
d_call: -
clone_size: -
v_call: TRBV2
cdr3_nt: TGTGCCAGCATTTTCGGTAGCTCCTACGAGCAGTACTTC
cdr3_aa: CASIFGSSYEQYF

j_call: TRBJ1-5
d_call: -
clone_size: -
v_call: TRBV4-1
cdr3_nt: TGCGCCAGCAGCGTTAGACCCCGCGGGCAGCCCCAGCATTTT
cdr3_aa: CASSVRPRGQPQHF

j_call: TRBJ2-7
d_call: -
clone_size: -
v_call: TRBV7-9
cdr3_nt: TGTGCCAGCAGCTCAACGACCGACGGGGGCGAGCAGTACTTC
cdr3_aa: CASSSTTDGGEQYF

j_call: TRBJ2-1
d_call: -
clone_size: -
v_call: TRBV6-1
cdr3_nt: TGTGCCAGTACACAGAGCTCCTACAATGAGCAGTTCTTC
cdr3_aa: CASTQSSYNEQFF

j_call: TRBJ1-6
d_call: TRBD1
clone_size: -
v_call: TRBV10-1
cdr3_nt: TGCGCCAGCAGTGGAGGGGGCGTCAATTCACCCCTCCACTTT
cdr3_aa: CASSGGGVNSPLHF

j_call: TRBJ2-7
d_call: TRBD1
clone_size: -
v_call: TRBV30
cdr3_nt: TGTGCCTGGAGTCCCCGGGGGACAGGGGCCTACGAGCAGTACTTC
cdr3_aa: CAWSPRGTGAYEQYF

j_call: TRBJ1-1
d_call: -
clone_size: -
v_call: TRBV28
cdr3_nt: TGTGCCAGCAGTTTAGCGGGGTCCACTGAAGCTTTCTTT
cdr3_aa: CASSLAGSTEAFF

j_call: TRBJ1-1
d_call: TRBD1
clone_size: -
v_call: TRBV18
cdr3_nt: TGTGCCAGCTCGGGACAGTTGAACACTGAAGCTTTCTTT
cdr3_aa: CASSGQLNTEAFF

j_call: TRBJ2-7
d_call: TRBD1
clone_size: -
v_call: TRBV11-2
cdr3_nt: TGTGCCAGCAGCTTAGCCCCGACAGGGACCTACGAGCAGTACTTC
cdr3_aa: CASSLAPTGTYEQYF

j_call: TRBJ1-1
d_call: -
clone_size: -
v_call: TRBV30
cdr3_nt: TGTGCCTGGAGTGTGACCAGGGGAAACACTGAAGCTTTCTTT
cdr3_aa: CAWSVTRGNTEAFF

j_call: TRBJ2-7
d_call: TRBD1
clone_size: few
v_call: TRBV5-1
cdr3_nt: TGCGCCAGCAGCTTGGCGCGTAGACAGGGCGACTACGAGCAGTACTTC
cdr3_aa: CASSLARRQGDYEQYF

j_call: TRBJ1-5
d_call: TRBD1
clone_size: once
v_call: TRBV2
cdr3_nt: TGTGCCAGCGAGGGACAGGACAATCAGCCCCAGCATTTT
cdr3_aa: CASEGQDNQPQHF

j_call: TRBJ1-4
d_call: -
clone_size: -
v_call: TRBV6-1
cdr3_nt: TGTGCCAGCAGTTGGGACATTAATGAAAAACTGTTTTTT
cdr3_aa: CASSWDINEKLFF

j_call: TRBJ1-1
d_call: -
clone_size: -
v_call: TRBV6-5
cdr3_nt: TGTGCCAGCAGCCCAGGGTTATCGAACACTGAAGCTTTCTTT
cdr3_aa: CASSPGLSNTEAFF